The clone carrying this TCR beta chain was detected only once. This entry belongs to a study of CD8+ T cells in alopecia areata. The length of the CDR3 is 14 residues. Trimming shortened V by 7 bases and J by 0 bases, and 10 bases separated the two germline ends. Germline values: CDR1 MNHNY, CDR2 SVGAGI (reference sequence). Reverse transcription of extracted RNA yielded cDNA, which provided the sequencing template. Produced via immunoSEQ multiplex PCR; TCRdb's table is partial and in-frame only. The sample holds about 120,000 clones; 53% are singletons and the top ten take roughly 0.5%. Specified treatment: oral pan-JAK inhibitor, 5-10 mg twice daily.

The specimen comprised CD4+ T cells sorted from blood, sampled at week 4, from a patient treated with tofacitinib. The chain links TRBV6-6 to TRBJ2-1; D unclear. The TCR sequence derives from a human donor with alopecia areata. Here the CDR3 reads CASMPMSSYNEQFF. The DNA of the CDR3 is TGTGCCAGCATGCCGATGTCCTCCTACAATGAGCAGTTCTTC.